The text below deals with one T cell receptor beta chain. As yet, its antigen is unknown. Whenever a sample was processed, at least 6.5 million PBMCs were isolated. These data belong to a study of blood T cells in healthy people across ages. Notes on the study in general: Diversity of TCR beta per million T cells declined in a roughly linear way with age.

The authors ran a second PCR of 7 to 11 cycles using a sample-barcoded 5' primer and a J-beta primer mix. Each cDNA molecule carried a tag from a template-switch adaptor that contained 12 random nucleotides. One entry per CDR3 protein, called by TCRdb with MiXCR from the 5' RACE reads. The sample lists over a million distinct CDR3 sequences, 45% occurring once. V shed 5 bases and J 1 base; nucleotides not matched to a gene: 7. The CDR3 is made up of 15 amino acids. Germline-derived CDR1 and CDR2 are SQVTM and ANQGSEA. The chain recombines TRBV29-1 with TRBJ2-1, with 8 bases matching TRBD1. This sequence originates from a woman between 55 and 75 years old in good health. The material sequenced was blood. The CDR3 bases are TGCAGCGTTCCCTCCGGACAGGGATCCTACAATGAGCAGTTCTTC. Its protein product is CSVPSGQGSYNEQFF.